The rows below give T cell receptor beta chains drawn from one sample of a study of long-term antiretroviral therapy in people with HIV. Assay: immunoSEQ multiplex PCR; the TCRdb copy retains only in-frame clones and omits some. The sample includes 25,000 to 30,000 clones, 78% seen only once; the top ten take almost 9.5%. The sample was unsorted PBMCs, taken 1.5 years before starting antiretroviral therapy. All receptors come from a man aged 18 to 30 with HIV. CDR3s include the opening cysteine and the closing phenylalanine or tryptophan. D genes are given only for firm matches. The size of a clone is reported for some rows only, either as once, few or many, or as a class for expanded clones.

TRBJ2-2 | . | . | TRBV9 | TGTGCCAGCAGCGCCCCCGGGGAGCTGTTTTTT | CASSAPGELFF
TRBJ2-5 | . | . | TRBV9 | TGTGCCAGCAGCGAGCAAGCAATCCAAGAGACCCAGTACTTC | CASSEQAIQETQYF
TRBJ2-1 | . | . | TRBV27 | TGTGCCAGCAGAGATGGGTCCAATGAGCAGTTCTTC | CASRDGSNEQFF
TRBJ2-3 | . | . | TRBV9 | TGTGCCAGCAGCCCCGGGGACGAAGATACGCAGTATTTT | CASSPGDEDTQYF
TRBJ2-7 | . | . | TRBV5-1 | TGCGCCAGCGTCCAGGGGCCGCCGTACCCCTACGAGCAGTACTTC | CASVQGPPYPYEQYF
TRBJ1-5 | . | . | TRBV28 | TGTGCCAGCAGTCCCCGGCTTGGCAATCAGCCCCAGCATTTT | CASSPRLGNQPQHF
TRBJ2-3 | . | . | TRBV7-2 | TGTGCCAGCAGCTTAGCCCAACGGGGGATACGCCGTAGCACAGATACGCAGTATTTT | CASSLAQRGIRRSTDTQYF
TRBJ2-3 | . | . | TRBV5-1 | TGCGCCAGCAGCCCTGTCCCCCGACTATTTGGCACAGATACGCAGTATTTT | CASSPVPRLFGTDTQYF
TRBJ1-4 | . | . | TRBV2 | TGTGCCAGCAGTCCACAGGATGAAAAACTGTTTTTT | CASSPQDEKLFF
TRBJ1-6 | . | . | TRBV5-1 | TGCGCCAGCAGCCCGGGCTTGGGGTCTTCACCCCTCCACTTT | CASSPGLGSSPLHF
TRBJ2-7 | . | . | TRBV10-3 | TGTGCCATCAGTGAGGAACGGTCAGTTTCCTACGAGCAGTACTTC | CAISEERSVSYEQYF
TRBJ2-7 | . | . | TRBV23-1 | TGCGCCAGCAGTCACGGAGGACAGTTCTACGAGCAGTACTTC | CASSHGGQFYEQYF
TRBJ2-7 | . | . | TRBV27 | TGTGCCAGCAGTCTCGGGGGAGGCTACGAGCAGTACTTC | CASSLGGGYEQYF
TRBJ2-2 | . | TRBD1 | TRBV4-3 | TGCGCCAGCAGCCAAGACCACTCAGGGGGCTACACCGGGGAGCTGTTTTTT | CASSQDHSGGYTGELFF
TRBJ1-4 | . | . | TRBV28 | TGTGCCAGCCGACAAAATATAAATGAAAAACTGTTTTTT | CASRQNINEKLFF
TRBJ2-3 | . | TRBD1 | TRBV19 | TGTGCCAGTAGATCGGACAGGGGTGTAGATACGCAGTATTTT | CASRSDRGVDTQYF
TRBJ1-2 | few | . | TRBV21-1 | TGTGCCAGCAGAGAGTCCGGGACAGGGTTTCTCGGCTACACCTTC | CASRESGTGFLGYTF
TRBJ1-1 | . | TRBD1 | TRBV7-2 | TGTGCCAGCAGCTGGACAGGGGGTGCCACTGAAGCTTTCTTT | CASSWTGGATEAFF
TRBJ2-6 | few | . | TRBV5-8 | TGTGCCAGCAGCTTGACTGTAACACCTGCCTCTGGGGCCAACGTCCTGACTTTC | CASSLTVTPASGANVLTF
TRBJ2-7 | . | . | TRBV7-8 | TGTGCCAGCAGCTTCGGGAACTCCTACGAGCAGTACTTC | CASSFGNSYEQYF
TRBJ2-7 | few | TRBD2 | TRBV28 | TGTGCCAGCAGTTTTCTCGGGGTAGCGGGCTCCTACGAGCAGTACTTC | CASSFLGVAGSYEQYF
TRBJ2-5 | . | . | TRBV6-5 | TGTGCCAGCAGCCTAGGCGAGACCCAGTACTTC | CASSLGETQYF
TRBJ1-6 | . | . | TRBV19 | TGTGCCAGTAGTATACTTGGACAGAATTCACCCCTCCACTTT | CASSILGQNSPLHF
TRBJ2-7 | . | . | TRBV7-9 | TGTGCCAGCAGCTTTTACAGGTTGAGCTCCTACGAGCAGTACTTC | CASSFYRLSSYEQYF
TRBJ1-2 | . | TRBD1 | TRBV9 | TGTGCCAGCAGCGTAGATTACGGGGACAGGGGCTACACCTTC | CASSVDYGDRGYTF
TRBJ2-2 | . | . | TRBV19 | TGTGCCAGTAGTCCCCGGACTGGGGGAAACACCGGGGAGCTGTTTTTT | CASSPRTGGNTGELFF
TRBJ2-7 | . | TRBD2 | TRBV5-1 | TGCGCCAGCAGCATTAGCGGGGGATCCTACGAGCAGTACTTC | CASSISGGSYEQYF
TRBJ2-2 | . | . | TRBV12-5 | TGTGCTAGTGGTAAGAAGGGGGGCGGAACCGGGGAGCTGTTTTTT | CASGKKGGGTGELFF
TRBJ1-5 | once | . | TRBV19 | TGTGCCAGTAGTATAGGAGGAACAGTCTGGCAGCCCCAGCATTTT | CASSIGGTVWQPQHF
TRBJ2-7 | . | . | TRBV10-1 | TGCGCCAGCAGGAAATATCCAGGATACGAGCAGTACTTC | CASRKYPGYEQYF